This T cell receptor beta chain was recorded in a study of CDR3 diversity in severe acne. TCRdb redid the calling of the PCR reads with MiXCR, one entry per CDR3 protein. The profile shows tens of thousands of distinct CDR3 sequences, approximately 49% of them singletons. Deletions cut 5 bases from V and 0 bases from J, with 11 bases between. The germline V gene has CDR1 SGHRS and CDR2 YFSETQ. The CDR3 is 15 residues long. The sample holds many counts of this clonotype. The TCR was taken from a male donor with severe acne vulgaris. The V call is TRBV5-1, the J call TRBJ2-2, with no clear D. Specimen: blood. CDR3 bases: TGCGCCAGCAGGATAGAGACTTCGAACACCGGGGAGCTGTTTTTT. The encoded protein is CASRIETSNTGELFF.